The sequence of this T cell receptor (beta chain) was determined in a study of OX40 agonist ivuxolimab in advanced cancers. Repertoires were generated with immunoSEQ multiplex PCR, while TCRdb's copy carries only in-frame clones and drops some. The sample gives tens of thousands of clones, roughly 85% of which show up once; around a sixth is in the top ten. J was trimmed by 3 bases and V by 6 bases; bases with no gene match: 8. Looked up from germline, CDR1 is MDHEN and CDR2 is SYDVKM. This CDR3 comprises 14 residues. Sequencing was performed on CD4+ or CD8+ T cells sorted from blood, taken in a trial of the OX40 agonist ivuxolimab. The chain carries TRBV28 and TRBJ2-7; 7 nucleotides align to TRBD1. The receptor was derived from an adult with an advanced solid tumor such as melanoma, head and neck, liver or kidney cancer. The CDR3 loop reads CASSDRDPHYEQYF. Here the CDR3 DNA reads TGTGCCAGCAGCGACAGGGACCCCCACTACGAGCAGTACTTC.